The present entry profiles one T cell receptor beta chain with its context. Its antigen is still unknown. No base quality information exists; no much larger clone differs at one position. This entry belongs to a study of blood T cell repertoires in COVID-19 (dated by TCRdb to 2020 to 2021). As for the study more broadly: Samples from collaborators originated in the United States, Italy and Spain and spanned both the acute and convalescent phases of COVID-19. A de-identified subject ID, COVID-19 status, age in years and sex were almost always included in the sample metadata. The samples were drawn from two sources: the first 160 participants of the ongoing ImmuneRACE study, and 950 to 1,500 subjects contributed by 6 global collaborators. A freely available public database, intended as a resource for researchers studying the immune response to SARS-CoV-2, is where the repertoires were released. Deeply sampled blood TCRbeta repertoires from subjects exposed to, actively infected with, or recovered from COVID-19 were included in the dataset. Where available, HLA class I and class II types were obtained from metadata supplied by the sample provider rather than from assay-based typing. The material from the prospective study consisted of cDNA or gDNA derived from T cells, B-cell-depleted T cells, or PBMCs. Study-level results and caveats: Clinical and demographic metadata were provided uncurated, with the amount varying by source and participant.

Collaborating institutions collected whole blood in K2EDTA tubes following their own protocols. For TCRbeta analysis, collaborators shipped samples in one of three forms: frozen whole blood, isolated PBMCs, or DNA extracted from either of those sample types. The immunoSEQ Assay, a bias-controlled multiplex PCR, was used to amplify TCRbeta CDR3 regions from genomic DNA. Per the authors' processing: The number of nucleated cells in each sample was estimated from the amplification of reference gene primers within the assay. Sequence reads were collapsed and filtered to measure the absolute abundance of every unique TCRbeta CDR3 rearrangement. Productive Simpson clonality was computed per sample as the square root of Simpson's diversity index over productive rearrangements. Sourced from immuneACCESS, this table was stored by TCRdb with only in-frame sequences that have V and J called. A share of the clones is absent; for the studies checked, an unresolved V gene accounts for under half, and the remainder has no known explanation. That table is the source of V, J and clone size, and D and trimming were worked out from the DNA. The sample includes some 170,000 clones, with 60% to 85% observed a single time. The ten largest make up 7% to 9% of the sample.

The CDR3 holds 16 amino acids from the cysteine to the phenylalanine. This entry keeps only the CDR3 DNA: 48 bases, framed from base 1. The V end loses 1 base and the J end loses 1 base, and a stretch of 12 bases separates them. Via the germline V gene (reference sequence), CDR1 is LNHNV and CDR2 YYDKDF. This clonotype originated in a man aged 55 to 69 with acute or convalescent COVID-19. The receptor chain draws on TRBV15 and TRBJ2-3, and possibly TRBD1, on 6 matching bases. Sequencing was done on a sample of peripheral blood. At the DNA level, the sequence is TGTGCCACCAGCAGAGTCCCTAACAGGGGCACAGATACGCAGTATTTT. This sequence encodes CATSRVPNRGTDTQYF. Where the CDR3 stops, the reference TRBV15 and TRBJ2-3 genes take over; the full variable domain is DAMVIQNPRYQVTQFGKPVTLSCSQTLNHNVMYWYQQKSSQAPKLLFHYYDKDFNNEADTPDNFQSRRPNTSFCFLDIRSPGLGDTAMYLCATSRVPNRGTDTQYFGPGTRLTVL.